A selection of T cell receptor beta chains follows, all from one sample in a study of blood T cells in healthy people across ages. TCRdb reprocessed the 5' RACE reads via MiXCR and lists one record per CDR3 protein. The repertoire consists of hundreds of thousands of distinct CDR3 sequences, with 40% to 50% occurring once and the leading ten covering approximately 19%. The sample taken for sequencing was blood. The origin of the receptors is a man aged 55 to 70 in good health. CDR3s include the opening cysteine and the closing phenylalanine or tryptophan. D genes are given only for firm matches. Size is stated for part of the rows, as once, few or many counts, or as a class when the clone is expanded.

TGTGCCAGCAGTTACTTCGGAGGTGGTGAGCAGTACTTC	CASSYFGGGEQYF	TRBV6-2/TRBV6-3	-	TRBJ2-7	-
TGTGCCAGCAGACTGGGACAGAGCTCCTACAATGAGCAGTTCTTC	CASRLGQSSYNEQFF	TRBV27	TRBD1	TRBJ2-1	-
TGTGCCAGCAGCTTAGCGGTTACAGGGAGGAGATTGAATGAGCAGTTCTTC	CASSLAVTGRRLNEQFF	TRBV7-2	-	TRBJ2-1	-
TGTGCCAGCAGCTTACTAGCGCAACCCTCCTACAATGAGCAGTTCTTC	CASSLLAQPSYNEQFF	TRBV7-2	-	TRBJ2-1	-
TGTGCCAGCAGTGAAGCGGGGCAGCAAGAGACCCAGTACTTC	CASSEAGQQETQYF	TRBV6-4	TRBD2	TRBJ2-5	few
TGTGCCAGCAGCAGGGATACGCAGTATTTT	CASSRDTQYF	TRBV21-1	-	TRBJ2-3	-
TGCGCCAGCAGCCCGTACGGGCAGGGGCCCCACGAGCAGTACTTC	CASSPYGQGPHEQYF	TRBV5-1	-	TRBJ2-7	-
TGTGCCACCAGTGATTTCGCAGGGTGCAATGAGCAGTTCTTC	CATSDFAGCNEQFF	TRBV24-1	-	TRBJ2-1	once
TGCAGTGCTAGAAGCCGGGACCTCAGCACAGATACGCAGTATTTT	CSARSRDLSTDTQYF	TRBV20-1	-	TRBJ2-3	-
TGTGCCAGCGCCTATCCAGGTGAAGCTTTCTTT	CASAYPGEAFF	TRBV7-9	-	TRBJ1-1	-
TGCAGCGTTGTACATAATTCATACGAGCAGTACTTC	CSVVHNSYEQYF	TRBV29-1	-	TRBJ2-7	-
TGCGCCAGCAGCCAGGTGTGGGGGGCCGAAGACGAGCAGTACTTC	CASSQVWGAEDEQYF	TRBV5-1	-	TRBJ2-7	-
TGTGCCATCAGGAGGGAAAAGGGACTAGGAACAGATACGCAGTATTTT	CAIRREKGLGTDTQYF	TRBV10-3	TRBD2	TRBJ2-3	few
TGCAGTGCAACCCGACCTGGGGTCTATGGCTACACCTTC	CSATRPGVYGYTF	TRBV20-1	-	TRBJ1-2	-
TGTGCCAGCAGCTTAGCACAGGGGGCAGATACGCAGTATTTT	CASSLAQGADTQYF	TRBV7-6	TRBD1	TRBJ2-3	-
TGTGCCAGCAGTTTCTCCCCGCGGGGCAGTAATTCACCCCTCCACTTT	CASSFSPRGSNSPLHF	TRBV27	-	TRBJ1-6	-
TGTGCCAGCAGCCAAGAGACAGCGGGGGGCCGGAATGAGCAGTACTTC	CASSQETAGGRNEQYF	TRBV3-1	TRBD2	TRBJ2-7	-
TGTGCCAGCTCACCAATCCAAGGGCATAGCTCCTACGAGCAGTACTTC	CASSPIQGHSSYEQYF	TRBV18	-	TRBJ2-7	-
TGTGCCAGCAGCCCGTCGTTGGAGGGGAGCTCCTACGAGCAGTACTTC	CASSPSLEGSSYEQYF	TRBV11-2	-	TRBJ2-7	-
TGCAGTGCTAGAGATGGGGGGACGGAAGAATACGAGCAGTACTTC	CSARDGGTEEYEQYF	TRBV20-1	-	TRBJ2-7	-
TGTGCCAGCAGCTCGTTAGCGGGGGACACAGATACGCAGTATTTT	CASSSLAGDTDTQYF	TRBV5-5	TRBD2	TRBJ2-3	-
TGTGCCAGCAGCCCGATCTCGAGCGGAAGCTCCTACGAGCAGTACTTC	CASSPISSGSSYEQYF	TRBV11-2	-	TRBJ2-7	-
TGTGCCAGCAGTGGGCTTGGGACAGCGAGGATTTACAACTATGGCTACACCTTC	CASSGLGTARIYNYGYTF	TRBV6-1	TRBD1	TRBJ1-2	-
TGTGCCAGCAGCCCACCGAGGTGGCGCCAAGAGACCCAGTACTTC	CASSPPRWRQETQYF	TRBV3-1	-	TRBJ2-5	few
TGTGCCAGCAGTTACAAGGGGGCTCGGAATCAGCCCCAGCATTTT	CASSYKGARNQPQHF	TRBV6-2/TRBV6-3	TRBD1	TRBJ1-5	-
TGTGCCAGCAGAGCCCGGGCCGTTGCGAACACCGGGGAGCTGTTTTTT	CASRARAVANTGELFF	TRBV6-2/TRBV6-3	-	TRBJ2-2	-
TGTGCCAGCAGTGAATTTGCAGGGATTTCTTATGAAAAACTGTTTTTT	CASSEFAGISYEKLFF	TRBV6-1	-	TRBJ1-4	-